The source of this T cell receptor beta chain is a study of immune evolution from preneoplasia to lung adenocarcinoma. Germline CDR1 MNHNY, CDR2 SVGAGI (reference sequence). CDR3 length: 16 residues. Trimming pared 6 bases from V and 1 base from J, leaving 15 bases between. Profiled with immunoSEQ multiplex PCR; TCRdb holds only in-frame clones, not every one. The repertoire holds 7,500 to 8,500 clones, with about four fifths as singletons. The source of this sequence is a person aged 50-70 years with lung adenocarcinoma. The J gene is TRBJ2-2, the V gene TRBV6-6; D might be TRBD1 or TRBD2, each matching 6 bases. Sequencing was performed on FFPE invasive lung adenocarcinoma tissue. The CDR3 sequence is CASSQKGGLNTGELFF. DNA for the CDR3: TGTGCCAGCAGCCAAAAGGGGGGCCTGAACACCGGGGAGCTGTTTTTT.